This T cell receptor (beta chain) was recorded in a study of T-cell memory formation after mild COVID-19. TCR alpha and TCR beta cDNA libraries carrying sample barcodes and UMIs came from 5'RACE with constant-segment primers. Using its own MiXCR run on the 5' RACE reads, TCRdb lists one record per CDR3 protein. The data show 300,000 to 350,000 distinct CDR3 sequences, roughly a fifth seen once. Note on this clonotype: Its target is unknown.

Study findings and constraints: Certain responding clones were present in pre-infection memory, suggesting participation of cross-reactive memory.

The source is a man younger than 35 who had mild COVID-19 (a few samples of this study predate the infection). Cell type and time point are not known. Specimen: PBMCs or a T cell subset sorted from them (not recorded which).

CDR3 coding DNA: TGTGCCAGCAGTCCCCTGGTCGCCATGGCGGCCAAAAACATTCAGTACTTC. Its translation is CASSPLVAMAAKNIQYF. The chain employs TRBV7-9 and TRBJ2-4; D call uncertain. The CDR3 covers 17 residues. V lost 6 bases, J lost 1 base, and 19 bases lay in between. CDR1 is SEHNR, CDR2 FQNEAQ, per germline (reference sequence).